The 19 T cell receptor beta chains reported below all come from one sample, sequenced in a study of Ad26.COV2.S vaccination and SARS-CoV-2 variants. Treatment of the sample: 15 to 20 received Ad26.COV2.S at low or high dose, single or two shots; 5 received placebo; per-sample allocation not given. Specimens were obtained on day 63 following the first vaccine or placebo injection. Clones were read by immunoSEQ multiplex PCR, and TCRdb kept only the in-frame ones, dropping some. The table includes some 290,000 clones, about 86% detected once. The sequenced sample was peripheral blood, obtained in a trial of Ad26.COV2.S vaccine versus placebo. The receptors shown here come from a person between 18 and 65 years old who received the Ad26.COV2.S COVID-19 vaccine or a placebo.

The rearrangement uses TRBV19 and TRBJ1-1; D ambiguous. Germline-derived CDR1 and CDR2 are LNHDA and SQIVND (reference sequence). This CDR3 contains 14 residues. Trimming pared 4 bases from V and 2 bases from J, leaving 11 bases between. The chain's CDR3 is CASSTSLLNTEAFF. The CDR3 bases are TGTGCCAGTAGTACCTCATTACTTAACACTGAAGCTTTCTTT.

The chain carries TRBV3-1 (or the pseudogene TRBV3-2) and TRBJ1-2; D possibly corresponds to TRBD1 (6 bases). Per germline, CDR1 LGHDT and CDR2 YNNKEL (reference sequence). Trimming removed 0 bases from V and 8 bases from J, with 13 bases in between. This CDR3 is built from 14 residues. CDR3 sequence (DNA): TGTGCCAGCAGCCAAGAGGGCAGGGGAGAGGGCTACACCTTC. It is translated as CASSQEGRGEGYTF.

This clone came up once. This CDR3 reads CASSQLLGDSGNYNEQFF. The CDR3 nucleotides read TGTGCCAGCAGCCAACTGCTTGGGGACAGCGGCAACTACAATGAGCAGTTCTTC. This rearrangement joins TRBV3-1 (or the pseudogene TRBV3-2) to TRBJ2-1; 7 nucleotides line up with TRBD1. V lost 2 bases and J lost 3; bases outside the gene matches: 13. The length of the CDR3 is 18 residues. CDR1 is LGHDT, CDR2 YNNKEL, per germline (reference sequence).

V gene TRBV5-1 combines with J gene TRBJ1-1, with 9 bases aligning to TRBD1. Germline CDR1 is SGHRS and CDR2 is YFSETQ. The V and J ends lost 1 base and 2 bases, in that order; junction bases with no gene match: 3. This CDR3 comprises 15 residues. The CDR3 spells CASSLRTGANTEAFF. DNA for the CDR3: TGCGCCAGCAGCTTGAGGACAGGGGCCAACACTGAAGCTTTCTTT.

The chain links TRBV4-3 to TRBJ1-6; D uncertain. CDR3 length: 12 residues. The germline V gene has CDR1 LGHNA and CDR2 YSLEER. The germline V and J ends were trimmed by 3 bases and 3 bases, with 0 bases remaining between them. In DNA, the CDR3 is TGCGCCAGCAGCCACTATAATTCACCCCTCCACTTT. Its protein product is CASSHYNSPLHF.

The J gene is TRBJ1-1, the V gene TRBV30, with unresolved D. The germline V gene encodes CDR1 GTSNPN and CDR2 SVGIG (reference sequence). The V gene lost 4 bases and the J gene lost 0 bases, with 9 bases spanning the gap. The CDR3 loop spans 13 amino acids. CDR3 nucleotides: TGTGCCTGGACTTTCGGTATGAACACTGAAGCTTTCTTT. It yields the protein CAWTFGMNTEAFF.

The CDR3 coding sequence is TGCGCCAGCAGCCCGGAGTACGAGCAGTACTTC. Translating gives CASSPEYEQYF. This sequence joins TRBV10-2 and TRBJ2-7; D is unresolved. Deletions cut 6 bases from V and 4 bases from J, with 7 bases between. Per germline, CDR1 WSHSY and CDR2 SAAADI. The CDR3 spans 11 residues.

V gene TRBV6-5 combines with J gene TRBJ1-2; D is ambiguous. From germline, CDR1 is MNHEY and CDR2 SVGAGI. The CDR3 is made up of 13 amino acids. Trimming took 5 bases from V and 7 from J, leaving 14 bases between them. The CDR3 sequence: CASSPSRSGGYTF. CDR3 sequence (DNA): TGTGCCAGCAGTCCATCACGGTCGGGTGGCTACACCTTC.

The chain combines TRBV20-1 with TRBJ1-2; 9 nucleotides agree with TRBD1. V dropped 3 bases and J dropped 4; count of bases not matched to a gene: 6. The CDR3 runs to 14 residues. CDR1 and CDR2 from the germline V gene are DFQATT and SNEGSKA (reference sequence). CDR3 DNA: TGCAGTGCTAGTGCGGACAGGGGACCCTATGGCTACACCTTC. It codes for CSASADRGPYGYTF.

The V and J genes are TRBV7-9 and TRBJ2-1; 10 nucleotides agree with TRBD1. V was clipped by 3 bases and J by 6 bases; unmatched bases: 5. The CDR3 covers 15 residues. Germline CDR1 and CDR2: SEHNR and FQNEAQ (reference sequence). CDR3 in DNA: TGTGCCAGCAGCTTGGGACAGGGGTTCGGCAATGAGCAGTTCTTC. This encodes CASSLGQGFGNEQFF.

The V gene is TRBV5-5, the J gene TRBJ1-5; D not certain. Germline-derived CDR1 and CDR2 are SGHKS and YYEKEE (reference sequence). The CDR3 consists of 14 residues. Trimming took off 4 bases at V and 1 base at J, with 9 bases between the two ends. The CDR3 DNA is TGTGCCAGCAGCCCTGTGGGGAGCAATCAGCCCCAGCATTTT. It translates to CASSPVGSNQPQHF.

V usage is TRBV30 and J usage is TRBJ2-1; TRBD2 aligns across 8 bases. The CDR3 is 17 residues long. Losses at the gene ends were 1 base for V and 0 bases for J; bases not matched to a gene: 8. Germline V CDR1 and CDR2: GTSNPN, SVGIG (reference sequence). The CDR3 sequence is CAWSGTVAGHSYNEQFF. The CDR3 DNA reads TGTGCCTGGAGTGGAACCGTAGCGGGGCACTCCTACAATGAGCAGTTCTTC.

This rearrangement joins TRBV5-1 to TRBJ1-3; D is undetermined. V was cut by 0 bases and J by 5 bases, with 6 bases left in between. CDR1 and CDR2 (germline): SGHRS, YFSETQ. This CDR3 has 13 amino acids. CDR3 sequence (DNA): TGCGCCAGCAGCTTGGAAGACCGAAACACCATATATTTT. It translates to CASSLEDRNTIYF.

The chain is built from TRBV7-9 and TRBJ1-1; D gene unclear. Germline CDR1 and CDR2: SEHNR and FQNEAQ (reference sequence). Trimming removed 2 bases at V and 2 bases at J, with 18 bases between. This CDR3 is built from 17 residues. CDR3 nucleotide sequence: TGTGCCAGCAGCTTACTCGACCGGGCGGGATTAAACACTGAAGCTTTCTTT. Protein sequence: CASSLLDRAGLNTEAFF.

The chain combines TRBV7-2 with TRBJ1-6, with TRBD1 as a possible D gene (5 bases). Germline CDR1 and CDR2: SGHTA and FQGNSA. V lost 0 bases to trimming and J lost 0 bases, with 12 bases between them. The CDR3 has 18 residues. CDR3 amino acids: CASSLARAGSSYNSPLHF. The DNA of the CDR3 is TGTGCCAGCAGCTTAGCGCGGGCAGGGAGCTCCTATAATTCACCCCTCCACTTT.

The chain joins TRBV3-1 (or the pseudogene TRBV3-2) to TRBJ2-7, with 9 bases that match TRBD1. The ends lost 4 bases at V and 3 bases at J; junction bases unmatched: 4. CDR1 is LGHDT and CDR2 is YNNKEL in the germline V gene (reference sequence). The CDR3 totals 14 residues. The CDR3 nucleotides read TGTGCCAGCAGCCCGGACAGGGGATTCTACGAGCAGTACTTC. Its protein product is CASSPDRGFYEQYF.

The V and J genes are TRBV30 and TRBJ2-4; D tentatively fits TRBD1 or TRBD2 (5 bases each). Germline lookup yields CDR1 GTSNPN and CDR2 SVGIG (reference sequence). The CDR3 totals 15 residues. V lost 8 bases, J lost 1 base, and 18 bases lay in between. The CDR3 DNA follows: TGTGCCGGCCTACTTCTGGGGGATGCCAAAAACATTCAGTACTTC. The encoded protein is CAGLLLGDAKNIQYF.

V and J are TRBV5-1 and TRBJ1-2, with 7 bases lining up with TRBD1. The CDR3 consists of 13 residues. The V segment lost 2 bases and the J segment 3 bases; nucleotides outside the gene matches: 1. Germline assignment: CDR1 SGHRS and CDR2 YFSETQ. For the CDR3, the DNA is TGCGCCAGCAGCTTAGGACAGGACTATGGCTACACCTTC. The encoded protein is CASSLGQDYGYTF.

This chain uses TRBV29-1 with TRBJ2-7; TRBD2 matches 7 bases. Trimming cost V 4 bases and J 5 bases; bases outside gene matches: 8. Germline V gene data show CDR1 as SQVTM and CDR2 as ANQGSEA. This CDR3 is built from 13 residues. DNA for the CDR3: TGCAGCGTTGGCGGGGGTTTTATCGACGAGCAGTACTTC. Amino acids: CSVGGGFIDEQYF.